This TCR beta chain was recorded in a study of naive and memory T cell subsets. Overall study findings and caveats: Expression changes during T cell differentiation may affect RNA-based TCR counts. There was no ground truth to check naive and memory subset results. A clonotype means one alpha or beta sequence, not an alpha/beta pair.

The CDR3 extends over 17 amino acids. Trimming took 5 bases from V and 4 from J; bases not matched to a gene: 10. Germline V gives CDR1 MRHNA, CDR2 SNTAGT. The beta constant-region primer was an equimolar mix of two oligonucleotides covering TRBC1 and TRBC2. Four rounds of PCR amplified the ligated cDNA using nested alpha and beta constant-region primers plus SP2. MiXCR was run by TCRdb on the UMI-ligation and nested PCR reads, yielding one entry per CDR3 protein. Among about 120,000 distinct CDR3 sequences, roughly 36% were seen once, and the ten largest hold 0.75% to 1%. Cells stained for CD3, CD4, CD8, CD45RA, CD27 and viability were sorted into four CD45RA/CD27 subsets. A note on this clonotype: The target antigen is unknown.

This sequence originates from a human donor in good health. The sample taken for sequencing was central memory CD4+ T cells from blood. This chain links TRBV6-4 with TRBJ2-2, with 10 bases aligning to TRBD2. The CDR3, as DNA: TGTGCCAGCAGTTCCCTAGCGGGGGTAACAAGCACCGGGGAGCTGTTTTTT. Amino acids: CASSSLAGVTSTGELFF.